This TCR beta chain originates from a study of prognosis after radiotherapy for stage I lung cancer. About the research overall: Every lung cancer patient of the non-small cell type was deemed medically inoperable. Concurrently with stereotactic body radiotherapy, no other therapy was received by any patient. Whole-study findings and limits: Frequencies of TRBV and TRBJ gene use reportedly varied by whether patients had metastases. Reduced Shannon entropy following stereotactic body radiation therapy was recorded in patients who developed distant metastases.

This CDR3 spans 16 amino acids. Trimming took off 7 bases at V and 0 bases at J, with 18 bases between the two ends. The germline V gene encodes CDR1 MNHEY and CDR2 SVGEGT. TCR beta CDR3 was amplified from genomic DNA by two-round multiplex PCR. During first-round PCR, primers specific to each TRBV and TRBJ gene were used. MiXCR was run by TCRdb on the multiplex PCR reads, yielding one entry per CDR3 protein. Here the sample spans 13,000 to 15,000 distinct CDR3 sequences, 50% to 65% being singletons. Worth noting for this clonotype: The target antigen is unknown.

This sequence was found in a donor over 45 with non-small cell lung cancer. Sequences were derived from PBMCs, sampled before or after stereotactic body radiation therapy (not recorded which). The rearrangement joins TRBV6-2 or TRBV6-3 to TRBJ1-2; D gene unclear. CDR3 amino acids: CASIPTRMEPNYGYTF. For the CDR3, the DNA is TGTGCCAGCATTCCCACCCGAATGGAACCTAACTATGGCTACACCTTC.